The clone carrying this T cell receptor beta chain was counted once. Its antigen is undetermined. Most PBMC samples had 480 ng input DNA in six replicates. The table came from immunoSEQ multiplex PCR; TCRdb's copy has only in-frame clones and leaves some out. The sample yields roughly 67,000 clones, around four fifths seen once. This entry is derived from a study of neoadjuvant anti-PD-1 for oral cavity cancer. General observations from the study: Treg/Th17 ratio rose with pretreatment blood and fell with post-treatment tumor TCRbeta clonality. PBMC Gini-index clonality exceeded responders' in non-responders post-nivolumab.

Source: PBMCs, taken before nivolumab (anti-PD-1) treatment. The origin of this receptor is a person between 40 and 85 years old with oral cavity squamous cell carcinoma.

CDR3 region: CASSVAGSDYNEQFF. The CDR3 DNA follows: TGTGCCAGCAGCGTAGCCGGGAGCGACTACAATGAGCAGTTCTTC. The chain carries TRBV9 and TRBJ2-1, with a possible D match to TRBD2 (6 bases). V lost 0 bases and J lost 3, with 10 bases in between. The CDR3 has 15 amino acids. Germline CDR1 is SGDLS and CDR2 is YYNGEE.